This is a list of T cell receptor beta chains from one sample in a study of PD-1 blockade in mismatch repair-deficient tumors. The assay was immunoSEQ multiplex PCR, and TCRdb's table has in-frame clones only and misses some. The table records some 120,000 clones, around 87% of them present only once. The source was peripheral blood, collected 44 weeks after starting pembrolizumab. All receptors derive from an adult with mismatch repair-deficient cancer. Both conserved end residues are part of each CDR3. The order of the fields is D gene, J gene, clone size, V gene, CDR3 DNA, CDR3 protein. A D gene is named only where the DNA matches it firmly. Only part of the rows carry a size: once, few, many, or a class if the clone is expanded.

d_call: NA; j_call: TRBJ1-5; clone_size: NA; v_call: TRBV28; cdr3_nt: TGTGCCAGCAGTTTTTTAGTGCAGGGAGAACAGCCCCAGCATTTT; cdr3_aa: CASSFLVQGEQPQHF
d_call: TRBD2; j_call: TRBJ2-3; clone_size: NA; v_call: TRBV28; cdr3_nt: TGTGCCAGCAGTTTGGGGACTAGCGGAGGAGATACGCAGTATTTT; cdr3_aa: CASSLGTSGGDTQYF
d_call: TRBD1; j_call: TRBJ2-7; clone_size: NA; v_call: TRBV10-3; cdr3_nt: TGTGCCATCAGTGAGCCCCGACAGGGCACCTACGAGCAGTACTTC; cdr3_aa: CAISEPRQGTYEQYF
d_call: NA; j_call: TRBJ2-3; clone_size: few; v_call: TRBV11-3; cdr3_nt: TGTGCCAGCAGCCCTCCGGATCAGCGGTATACGCAGTATTTT; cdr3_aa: CASSPPDQRYTQYF
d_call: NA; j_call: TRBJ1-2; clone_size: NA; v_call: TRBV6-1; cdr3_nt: TGTGCCAGCAGTACGGCGAACTATGGCTACACCTTC; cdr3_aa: CASSTANYGYTF
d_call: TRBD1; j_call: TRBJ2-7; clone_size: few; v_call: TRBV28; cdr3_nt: TGTGCCAGCAGTCGGGACAGGGGGGCGGGGTACTTC; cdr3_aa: CASSRDRGAGYF
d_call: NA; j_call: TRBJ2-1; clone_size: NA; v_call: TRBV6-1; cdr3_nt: TGTGCCAGCAGTGAAAGACCGAATGAGCAGTTCTTC; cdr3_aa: CASSERPNEQFF
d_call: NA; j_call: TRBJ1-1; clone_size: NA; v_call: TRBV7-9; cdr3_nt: TGTGCCAGCAGCTTACTGGCAAACACTGAAGCTTTCTTT; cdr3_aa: CASSLLANTEAFF
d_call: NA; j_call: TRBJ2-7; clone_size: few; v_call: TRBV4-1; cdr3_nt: TGCGCCAGCAGCCAACCGACAGGATACTACGAGCAGTACTTC; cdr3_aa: CASSQPTGYYEQYF
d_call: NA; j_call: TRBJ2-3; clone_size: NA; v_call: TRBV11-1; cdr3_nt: TGTGCCAGCATCCAAACCACCTTCGGAAACACAGATACGCAGTATTTT; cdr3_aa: CASIQTTFGNTDTQYF
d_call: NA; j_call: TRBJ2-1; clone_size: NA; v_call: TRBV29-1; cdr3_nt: TGCAGCGTACACAGGGACTATACCCCATCCTCCTACAATGAGCAGTTCTTC; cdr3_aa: CSVHRDYTPSSYNEQFF
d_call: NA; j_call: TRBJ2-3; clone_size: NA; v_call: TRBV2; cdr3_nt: TGTGCCAGCAGTGAATATCGGGCTAGCGGCACAGATACGCAGTATTTT; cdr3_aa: CASSEYRASGTDTQYF
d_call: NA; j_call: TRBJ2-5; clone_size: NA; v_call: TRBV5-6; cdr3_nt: TGTGCCAGCAGCTACTATGGGTACACGGAGACCCAGTACTTC; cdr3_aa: CASSYYGYTETQYF
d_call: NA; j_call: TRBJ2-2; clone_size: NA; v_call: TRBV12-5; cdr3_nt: TGTGCTAGTGGTTACAGGAACACCGGGGAGCTGTTTTTT; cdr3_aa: CASGYRNTGELFF
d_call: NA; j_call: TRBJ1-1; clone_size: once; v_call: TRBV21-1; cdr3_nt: TGTGCCAGCAGCTCTCGGACAGGGAGAGTGGACACTGAAGCTTTCTTT; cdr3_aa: CASSSRTGRVDTEAFF
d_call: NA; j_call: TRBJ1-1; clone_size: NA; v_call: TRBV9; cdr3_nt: TGTGCCAGCAGCGTAGGGGGACGGAGGAACACTGAAGCTTTCTTT; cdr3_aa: CASSVGGRRNTEAFF
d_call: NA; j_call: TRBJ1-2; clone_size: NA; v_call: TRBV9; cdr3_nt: TGTGCCAGCAGCGCCCGGGACCGCGACTACTATGGCTACACCTTC; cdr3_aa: CASSARDRDYYGYTF
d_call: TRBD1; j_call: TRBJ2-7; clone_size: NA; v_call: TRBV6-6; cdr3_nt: TGTGCCAGCGGCCAGGACAGGCCGGAGGACGAGCAGTACTTC; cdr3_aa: CASGQDRPEDEQYF
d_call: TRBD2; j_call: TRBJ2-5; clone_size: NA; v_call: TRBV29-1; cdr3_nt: TGCAGCGTTGACGTAGCGGGAGCTGAGGAGACCCAGTACTTC; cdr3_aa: CSVDVAGAEETQYF
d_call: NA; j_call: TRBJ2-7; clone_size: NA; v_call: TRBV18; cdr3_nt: TGTGCCAGCTCACCGAAGTCGGTACCCTACGAGCAGTACTTC; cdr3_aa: CASSPKSVPYEQYF
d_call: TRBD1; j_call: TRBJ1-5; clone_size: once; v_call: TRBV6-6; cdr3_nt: TGTGCCAGCAGACGACAGGGAGGCAATCAGCCCCAGCATTTT; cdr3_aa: CASRRQGGNQPQHF
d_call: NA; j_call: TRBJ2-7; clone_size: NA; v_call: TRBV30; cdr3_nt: TGTGCCTGGAGTCTAACGGACAGTTACGAGCAGTACTTC; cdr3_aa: CAWSLTDSYEQYF
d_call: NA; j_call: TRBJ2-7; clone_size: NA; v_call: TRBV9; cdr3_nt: TGTGCCAGCAGCGTAGGTCCGGGGGAACACTACGAGCAGTACTTC; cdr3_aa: CASSVGPGEHYEQYF
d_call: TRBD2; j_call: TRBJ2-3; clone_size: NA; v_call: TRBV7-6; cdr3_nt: TGTGCCAGCAGCTTACCCCAGGGACTAGCGAGCACAGATACGCAGTATTTT; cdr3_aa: CASSLPQGLASTDTQYF
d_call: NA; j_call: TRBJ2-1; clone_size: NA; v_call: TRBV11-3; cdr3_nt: TGTGCCAGCAGCTTACAAACGGGGCCATACAATGAGCAGTTCTTC; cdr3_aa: CASSLQTGPYNEQFF
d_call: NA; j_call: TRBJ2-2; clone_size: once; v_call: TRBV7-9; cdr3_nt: TGTGCCAGCAGCCGCCAGCTTCCGGGGCCGAACACCGGGGAGCTGTTTTTT; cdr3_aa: CASSRQLPGPNTGELFF
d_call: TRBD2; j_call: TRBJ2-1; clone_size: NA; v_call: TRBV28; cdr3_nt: TGTGCCAGCAGGCCCCAGCGGGAGGGCCGGTGGGCCTACAATGAGCAGTTCTTC; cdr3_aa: CASRPQREGRWAYNEQFF
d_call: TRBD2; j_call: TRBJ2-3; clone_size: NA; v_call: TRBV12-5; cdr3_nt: TGTGCTAGTGGTTTGGTACTTGAACTAGCGGGAGAAGATACGCAGTATTTT; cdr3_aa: CASGLVLELAGEDTQYF
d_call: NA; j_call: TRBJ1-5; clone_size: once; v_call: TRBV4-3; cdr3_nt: TGCGCCAGCAGCCAAGATCCAACCGGTCGACCCCAGCATTTT; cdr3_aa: CASSQDPTGRPQHF
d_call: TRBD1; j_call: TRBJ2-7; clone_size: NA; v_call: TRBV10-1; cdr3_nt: TGCGCCAGCAGTGAGTCGGGACAGGGGACCGAGCAGTACTTC; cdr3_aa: CASSESGQGTEQYF
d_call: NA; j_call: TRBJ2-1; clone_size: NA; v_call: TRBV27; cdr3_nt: TGTGCCAGCAGTTCGGGGACTCGGGGGTACAATGAGCAGTTCTTC; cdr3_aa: CASSSGTRGYNEQFF
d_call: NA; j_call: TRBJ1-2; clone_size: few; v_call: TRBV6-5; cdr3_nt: TGTGCCAGCAGTAGGGTTCGGAACCACTATGGCTACACCTTC; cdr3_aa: CASSRVRNHYGYTF
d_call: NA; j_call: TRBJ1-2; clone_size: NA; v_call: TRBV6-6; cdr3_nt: TGTGCCAGCACTAACGACACCCTCTATGGCTACACCTTC; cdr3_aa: CASTNDTLYGYTF
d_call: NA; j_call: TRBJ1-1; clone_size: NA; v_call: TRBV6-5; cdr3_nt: TGTGCCAGCAGTTACTCACAGGGTTTGAACACTGAAGCTTTCTTT; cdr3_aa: CASSYSQGLNTEAFF
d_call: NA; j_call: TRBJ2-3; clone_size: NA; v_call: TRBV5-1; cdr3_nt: TGCGCCAGCAGCGTTACAGATACGCAGTATTTT; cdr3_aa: CASSVTDTQYF
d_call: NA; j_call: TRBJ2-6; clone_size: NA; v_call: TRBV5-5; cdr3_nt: TGTGCCAGCAGCTTGGTGAGCTACTCTACCTCTGGGGCCAACGTCCTGACTTTC; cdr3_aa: CASSLVSYSTSGANVLTF
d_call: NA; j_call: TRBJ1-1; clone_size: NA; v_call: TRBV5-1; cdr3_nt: TGCGCCAGCAGCTCACTTTCAAGACAGAGTGAAGCTTTCTTT; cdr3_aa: CASSSLSRQSEAFF
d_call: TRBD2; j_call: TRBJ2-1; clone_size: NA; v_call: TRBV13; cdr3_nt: TGTGCCAGCAGCTTGATGGGGGGCACGTGGGTAGCGGGAGAGCGGAATGAGCAGTTCTTC; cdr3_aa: CASSLMGGTWVAGERNEQFF
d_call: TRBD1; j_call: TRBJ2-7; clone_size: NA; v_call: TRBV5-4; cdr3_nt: TGTGCCAGCCGGGAGTTCGGGACAGGGTTGAACGAGCAGTACTTC; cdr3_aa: CASREFGTGLNEQYF
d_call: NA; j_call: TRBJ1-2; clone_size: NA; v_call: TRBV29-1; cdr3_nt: TGCAGCGCCCGGACGGCGACTAACTATGGCTACACCTTC; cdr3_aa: CSARTATNYGYTF
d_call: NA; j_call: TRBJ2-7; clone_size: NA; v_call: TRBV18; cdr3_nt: TGTGCCAGCTCACCACCGTCGGGTCCCGGGAACGAGCAGTACTTC; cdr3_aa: CASSPPSGPGNEQYF
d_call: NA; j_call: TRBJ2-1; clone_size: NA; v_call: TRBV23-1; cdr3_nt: TGCGCCAGCAGTCCTCACCGGGACTCAGTTAATCGTCGGTCCCCTCTCAGCTCCTACAATGAGCAGTTCTTC; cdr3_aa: CASSPHRDSVNRRSPLSSYNEQFF
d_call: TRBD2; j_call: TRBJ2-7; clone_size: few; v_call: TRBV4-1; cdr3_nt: TGCGCCAGCAGCCAAGTTAGCGGGAGCTCCTACGAGCAGTACTTC; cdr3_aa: CASSQVSGSSYEQYF
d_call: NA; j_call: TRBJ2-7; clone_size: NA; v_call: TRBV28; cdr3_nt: TGTGCCAGCAGTGCCGAGGGGGACCAACCCTACGAGCAGTACTTC; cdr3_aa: CASSAEGDQPYEQYF
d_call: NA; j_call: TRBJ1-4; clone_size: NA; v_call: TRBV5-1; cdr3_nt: TGCGCCAGCAGCTTGGGAGAGTATTTTGCAACTAATGAAAAACTGTTTTTT; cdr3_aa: CASSLGEYFATNEKLFF
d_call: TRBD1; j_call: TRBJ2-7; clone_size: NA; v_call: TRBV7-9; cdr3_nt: TGTGCCAGCAGCCAGGGACGGGACAGGACGGGAGAGCAGTACTTC; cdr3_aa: CASSQGRDRTGEQYF
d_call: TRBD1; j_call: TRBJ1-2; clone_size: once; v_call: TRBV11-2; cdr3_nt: TGTGCCAGCAGCTTACAGGGGGACTATGGCTACACCTTC; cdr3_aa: CASSLQGDYGYTF
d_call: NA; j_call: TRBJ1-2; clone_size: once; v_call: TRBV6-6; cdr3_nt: TGTGCCAGCAGCCGGGACACCTACTATGGCTACACCTTC; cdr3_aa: CASSRDTYYGYTF
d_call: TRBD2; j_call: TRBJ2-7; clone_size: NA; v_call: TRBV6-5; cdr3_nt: TGTGCCAGCAGTTACAGTTCTAGCGGGGTATACGAGCAGTACTTC; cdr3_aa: CASSYSSSGVYEQYF
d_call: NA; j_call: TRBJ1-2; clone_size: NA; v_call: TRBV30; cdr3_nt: TGTGCCTGGACTAGTGCAGGGTCGGTCTATGGCTACACCTTC; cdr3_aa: CAWTSAGSVYGYTF
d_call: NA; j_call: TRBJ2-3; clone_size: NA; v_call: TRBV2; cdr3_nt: TGTGCCAGCAGTGACCCTCGGTCCAGGACAGATAGCACAGATACGCAGTATTTT; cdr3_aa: CASSDPRSRTDSTDTQYF
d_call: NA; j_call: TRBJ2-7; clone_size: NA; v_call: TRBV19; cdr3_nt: TGTGCCAGTAGTATAGGAGGGAACCACAGGGAGCAGTACTTC; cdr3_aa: CASSIGGNHREQYF
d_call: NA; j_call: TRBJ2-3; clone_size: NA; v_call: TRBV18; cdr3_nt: TGTGCCAGCTCACCAGGGCGTGAGGGCGCAGATACGCAGTATTTT; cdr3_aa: CASSPGREGADTQYF
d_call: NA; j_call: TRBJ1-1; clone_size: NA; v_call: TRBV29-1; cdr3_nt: TGCAGCGTTGAACCAGGGGTGAACACTGAAGCTTTCTTT; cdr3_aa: CSVEPGVNTEAFF